One sample yielded the 23 T cell receptor beta chains listed below, sequenced in a study of OX40 agonist ivuxolimab in advanced cancers. This table comes from immunoSEQ multiplex PCR, and its TCRdb copy is limited to in-frame clones, with some not included. The sample holds 45,000 to 55,000 clones; approximately 85% are singletons and the top ten take more than 8.5%. The source material was CD4+ or CD8+ T cells sorted from blood, sampled in a trial of the OX40 agonist ivuxolimab. These receptors came from an adult with an advanced solid tumor such as melanoma, head and neck, liver or kidney cancer.

This chain uses TRBV7-9 with TRBJ1-2, with D possibly TRBD1 on 5 matching bases. Germline assignment: CDR1 SEHNR and CDR2 FQNEAQ (reference sequence). Trimming cost V 4 bases and J 7 bases, with 25 bases left between them. This CDR3 comprises 17 residues. As DNA, the CDR3 is TGTGCCAGCAGCTCTCAGGGAGAACCTGTCCCTCTTGGTGGCTACACCTTC. Residues: CASSSQGEPVPLGGYTF.

This clone turned up a few times. The V gene is TRBV28, the J gene TRBJ1-3; D is undetermined. V gave up 5 bases and J gave up 3 bases, with 11 bases separating them. The CDR3 loop spans 14 amino acids. The germline gives CDR1 MDHEN, CDR2 SYDVKM. This chain's CDR3 is CASSPPLSGNTIYF. In DNA, the CDR3 is TGTGCCAGCAGTCCCCCCCTAAGTGGAAACACCATATATTTT. The whole variable domain, remainder taken from reference TRBV28 and TRBJ1-3, is DVKVTQSSRYLVKRTGEKVFLECVQDMDHENMFWYRQDPGLGLRLIYFSYDVKMKEKGDIPEGYSVSREKKERFSLILESASTNQTSMYLCASSPPLSGNTIYFGEGSWLTVV.

The chain uses TRBV21-1 and TRBJ1-1; TRBD1 is the table's D call and was not checked against the DNA. TRBV21-1 corresponds to a pseudogene. The CDR3 has 13 residues. CDR3 amino acids: CASLSTGNTEAFF. The CDR3 bases are TGTGCCAGCCTTTCGACAGGGAACACTGAAGCTTTCTTT.

The CDR3 DNA is TGTGCCAGCAGCTTGAGAGGACAGGGTAATCAGCCCCAGCATTTT. Translation: CASSLRGQGNQPQHF. V is TRBV7-2 and J is TRBJ1-5; 8 positions match TRBD1. Germline CDR1 reads SGHTA; CDR2 reads FQGNSA. This CDR3 comprises 15 residues. J was trimmed by 4 bases and V by 3 bases; bases with no gene match: 5.

This clone was recorded once. The chain recombines TRBV21-1 with TRBJ2-7; the table gives TRBD1 as D, unverified against the DNA. TRBV21-1 is deemed a pseudogene. This CDR3 spans 13 amino acids. The CDR3 sequence: CASTPQGKHEQYF. Written as DNA, the CDR3 is TGTGCCAGCACCCCACAGGGTAAACACGAGCAGTACTTC.

The chain recombines TRBV2 with TRBJ2-5, with TRBD1 identical over 7 bases. The CDR3 length is 14 residues. From germline, CDR1 is SNHLY and CDR2 FYNNEI. The J segment lost 3 bases and the V segment lost 6 bases, leaving 7 bases of the junction unmatched. CDR3 residues: CASSAGQDEETQYF. DNA of the CDR3: TGTGCCAGCAGCGCCGGACAGGATGAAGAGACCCAGTACTTC. Full variable domain (rest looked up from reference TRBV2 and TRBJ2-5): EPEVTQTPSHQVTQMGQEVILRCVPISNHLYFYWYRQILGQKVEFLVSFYNNEISEKSEIFDDQFSVERPDGSNFTLKIRSTKLEDSAMYFCASSAGQDEETQYFGPGTRLLVL.

The V and J genes are TRBV21-1 and TRBJ2-6; TRBD1, the D gene given by the table, was not confirmed from the DNA. TRBV21-1 has pseudogene status. The CDR3 length is 18 residues. The CDR3 reads CASSQETDRGSGANVLTF. The CDR3 DNA reads as TGTGCCAGCAGCCAAGAGACGGACAGGGGTTCTGGGGCCAACGTCCTGACTTTC.

The chain links TRBV7-9 to TRBJ2-1; D not certain. The CDR3 runs 14 residues. Germline V gene lookup returns CDR1 SEHNR and CDR2 FQNEAQ (reference sequence). V shed 3 bases and J shed 5 bases, with 11 bases lying between them. This CDR3 is CASSFLRQNNEQFF. CDR3 nucleotides: TGTGCCAGCAGCTTTTTACGGCAGAACAATGAGCAGTTCTTC.

The rearrangement uses TRBV28 and TRBJ1-2; D uncertain. V shed 3 bases and J shed 2 bases, with 7 bases lying between them. The CDR3 loop spans 13 amino acids. Germline CDR1 reads MDHEN; CDR2 reads SYDVKM. CDR3 region: CASSLGQNYGYTF. Written as DNA, the CDR3 is TGTGCCAGCAGTTTGGGTCAGAACTATGGCTACACCTTC.

V usage is TRBV28 and J usage is TRBJ1-2, with 7 bases aligning to TRBD1. CDR3 length: 14 residues. V lost 6 bases, J lost 7 bases, and 11 bases stayed unmatched. The germline V gene has CDR1 MDHEN and CDR2 SYDVKM. The CDR3 loop is CASSITGEVRGYTF. Here the CDR3 DNA reads TGTGCCAGCAGCATCACAGGGGAGGTTCGTGGCTACACCTTC.

The chain uses TRBV2 and TRBJ2-2; possible D gene TRBD1, 5 bases. This CDR3 has 15 amino acids. V lost 3 bases to trimming and J lost 1 base, with 9 bases between them. Germline assignment: CDR1 SNHLY and CDR2 FYNNEI. The CDR3 region is CASSEGPLNTGELFF. CDR3 DNA: TGTGCCAGCAGTGAGGGGCCGCTGAACACCGGGGAGCTGTTTTTT. Using reference TRBV2 and TRBJ2-2 for the parts outside the CDR3, the full variable domain is EPEVTQTPSHQVTQMGQEVILRCVPISNHLYFYWYRQILGQKVEFLVSFYNNEISEKSEIFDDQFSVERPDGSNFTLKIRSTKLEDSAMYFCASSEGPLNTGELFFGEGSRLTVL.

The chain is built from TRBV5-1 and TRBJ2-3; D gene ambiguous. The CDR3 has 14 amino acids. Trimming shortened V by 4 bases and J by 2 bases, and 11 bases separated the two germline ends. CDR1 is SGHRS, CDR2 YFSETQ, per germline. CDR3 nucleotides: TGCGCCAGCAGCCCGGAACTTACCACAGATACGCAGTATTTT. It codes for CASSPELTTDTQYF.

The rearrangement uses TRBV30 and TRBJ2-5, with no clear D. CDR3 length: 11 residues. Trimming stripped 7 bases from V and 5 bases from J, with 11 bases between. Germline V lookup: CDR1 GTSNPN, CDR2 SVGIG (reference sequence). The CDR3 DNA sequence: TGTGCCTATGCGGATCGGGAGACCCAGTACTTC. Amino acid sequence: CAYADRETQYF.

This clone came up once. The chain combines TRBV4-1 with TRBJ1-2; TRBD1 is a possible D gene (5 bases). The CDR3 contains 14 residues. V dropped 0 bases and J dropped 7 bases, with 12 bases sitting between them. Germline loops: CDR1 MGHRA, CDR2 YSYEKL. CDR3 nucleotides: TGCGCCAGCAGCCAAGATGTCAGGGAGATTGGCTACACCTTC. Translated: CASSQDVREIGYTF.

This clone was seen a handful of times. V and J are TRBV7-9 and TRBJ1-4, with 9 bases identical to TRBD1. V dropped 2 bases and J dropped 4; count of bases not matched to a gene: 5. The CDR3 is 16 amino acids. The germline gives CDR1 SEHNR, CDR2 FQNEAQ (reference sequence). CDR3 protein: CASSLRGQGGNEKLFF. CDR3 DNA: TGTGCCAGCAGCTTACGGGGACAGGGAGGTAATGAAAAACTGTTTTTT.

The V call is TRBV30, the J call TRBJ2-7; D might be TRBD1 or TRBD2, each matching 5 bases. Germline V gene data show CDR1 as GTSNPN and CDR2 as SVGIG (reference sequence). V lost 4 bases, J lost 6 bases, and 19 bases lay in between. The CDR3 runs to 14 residues. Here the CDR3 reads CAWNDYGTAFEQYF. The CDR3 bases are TGTGCCTGGAATGATTACGGGACGGCCTTCGAGCAGTACTTC.

In this sample, this clone turned up a few times. The rearrangement uses TRBV11-2 and TRBJ1-1; D is perhaps TRBD1 (5 bases). The CDR3 runs 13 residues. Germline V gives CDR1 SGHAT, CDR2 FQNNGV. Trimming removed 2 bases at V and 1 base at J, with 5 bases between. The CDR3 is CASSLRGNTEAFF. In DNA, the CDR3 is TGTGCCAGCAGCTTAAGGGGGAACACTGAAGCTTTCTTT. The whole variable domain, filled in from reference TRBV11-2 and TRBJ1-1, reads EAGVAQSPRYKIIEKRQSVAFWCNPISGHATLYWYQQILGQGPKLLIQFQNNGVVDDSQLPKDRFSAERLKGVDSTLKIQPAKLEDSAVYLCASSLRGNTEAFFGQGTRLTVV.

A few counts support this clone. The rearrangement links TRBV30 to TRBJ1-1, with 7 bases aligning to TRBD1. Germline V gene data show CDR1 as GTSNPN and CDR2 as SVGIG (reference sequence). This CDR3 has 13 residues. V lost 5 bases and J lost 3; bases outside the gene matches: 6. In nucleotides, the CDR3 is TGTGCCTGGCAGACAGGGTTGGACACTGAAGCTTTCTTT. Translating gives CAWQTGLDTEAFF.

The chain recombines TRBV5-5 with TRBJ1-2; D is uncertain. Germline CDR1 is SGHKS and CDR2 is YYEKEE (reference sequence). The CDR3 consists of 13 residues. V gave up 2 bases and J gave up 8 bases, with 13 bases separating them. The CDR3 reads CASSFSPPGGYTF. In DNA, the CDR3 is TGTGCCAGCAGCTTCTCTCCCCCGGGGGGCTACACCTTC.

In nucleotides, the CDR3 is TGTGCCAGCAGAGGACAGTCGAACACCGGGGAGCTGTTTTTT. Residues: CASRGQSNTGELFF. J is TRBJ2-2 and V is TRBV6-1, with TRBD1 as a possible D gene (6 bases). Germline V gene lookup returns CDR1 MNHNS and CDR2 SASEGT. V was cut by 6 bases and J by 0 bases, with 8 bases left in between. The CDR3 is 14 residues long.

The chain joins TRBV30 to TRBJ2-7; D is tentatively TRBD1 or TRBD2 (5 bases each). V was shortened by 3 bases and J by 3 bases, with 15 bases between the two germline ends. Germline CDR1 reads GTSNPN; CDR2 reads SVGIG (reference sequence). CDR3 length: 14 residues. Here the CDR3 DNA reads TGTGCCTGGAGGAAGGGACGTCAGAACTACGAGCAGTACTTC. Protein sequence: CAWRKGRQNYEQYF.

This clone was observed a handful of times. This sequence joins TRBV5-4 and TRBJ2-1, with TRBD2 matching over 11 bases. Germline CDR1 and CDR2: SGHNT and YYREEE (reference sequence). The ends lost 0 bases at V and 1 base at J; junction bases unmatched: 9. This CDR3 spans 19 amino acids. The CDR3 DNA sequence: TGTGCCAGCAGCTTGGGAATTAGGACTAGCGGGTCTTCCTACAATGAGCAGTTCTTC. The encoded protein is CASSLGIRTSGSSYNEQFF.

The chain couples TRBV18 to TRBJ2-1; 7 bases align to TRBD2. Unmatched junction bases numbered 3, after V lost 0 bases and J lost 7 bases. Germline CDR1 reads KGHSH; CDR2 reads LQKENI. The CDR3 loop spans 14 amino acids. The CDR3 DNA reads TGTGCCAGCTCACCACCAGCGGGACTTAATGAGCAGTTCTTC. Translated: CASSPPAGLNEQFF.